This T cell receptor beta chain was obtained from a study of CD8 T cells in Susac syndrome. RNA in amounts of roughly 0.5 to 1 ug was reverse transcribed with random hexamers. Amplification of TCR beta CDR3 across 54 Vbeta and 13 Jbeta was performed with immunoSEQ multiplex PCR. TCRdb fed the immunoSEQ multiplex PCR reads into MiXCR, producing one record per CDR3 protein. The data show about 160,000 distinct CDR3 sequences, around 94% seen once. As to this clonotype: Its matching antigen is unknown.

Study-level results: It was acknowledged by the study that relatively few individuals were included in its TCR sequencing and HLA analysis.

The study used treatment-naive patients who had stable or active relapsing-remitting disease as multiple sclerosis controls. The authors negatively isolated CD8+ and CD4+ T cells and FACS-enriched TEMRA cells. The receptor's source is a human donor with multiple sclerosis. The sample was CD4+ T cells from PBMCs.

CDR3 in DNA: TGTGCCAGCAGTCTCCTGGGGGCCGGGGAGCTGTTTTTT. As protein: CASSLLGAGELFF. This chain links TRBV28 with TRBJ2-2; TRBD1 or TRBD2 may be the D gene (5 bases each). The CDR3 length is 13 residues. CDR1 MDHEN and CDR2 SYDVKM come from the germline V gene. V was clipped by 5 bases and J by 6 bases, with 10 bases between them.